These T cell receptor beta chains were read from a single sample in a study of CD8 T cells in ankylosing spondylitis. TCRdb itself ran the 5' RACE reads through MiXCR, one entry per CDR3 protein. The sample has about 250,000 distinct CDR3 sequences, more than 20% seen once. The sample consisted of blood, either unsorted or a sorted T cell fraction (not recorded which). The receptors here all came from a male donor with ankylosing spondylitis or in good health (not recorded which). CDR3s include the opening cysteine and the closing phenylalanine or tryptophan. D genes are given only for firm matches. Size is omitted from some rows. Given values are once, few, many or a class for expanded clones.

clone_size	d_call	j_call	v_call	cdr3_nt	cdr3_aa
many	.	TRBJ1-2	TRBV29-1	TGCAGTATCGGGGGGCGGTGGCCTAACTATGGCTACACCTTC	CSIGGRWPNYGYTF
once	.	TRBJ2-7	TRBV30	TGTGCCTGGACCCATGGACAGTCCTACGAGCAGTACTTC	CAWTHGQSYEQYF
many	TRBD1	TRBJ1-1	TRBV20-1	TGCAGTGCTAGACCAGGGACAGGGTCCGCTTTCTTT	CSARPGTGSAFF
.	TRBD1	TRBJ2-2	TRBV20-1	TGCAGTGCTAGCCGGGACAGATACACCGGGGAGCTGTTTTTT	CSASRDRYTGELFF
few	.	TRBJ2-3	TRBV18	TGTGCCAGCGCCGTGACAGTTACAGATACGCAGTATTTT	CASAVTVTDTQYF
many	TRBD1	TRBJ2-3	TRBV29-1	TGCAGCGCCGAAGGGACAGGGGTCGACGCAGATACGCAGTATTTT	CSAEGTGVDADTQYF
.	.	TRBJ2-3	TRBV29-1	TGCAGCGTTGTCGGCAATTCCGATACGCAGTATTTT	CSVVGNSDTQYF
few	.	TRBJ1-1	TRBV6-1	TGTGCCAGCATCGAGGACGGGAGGAGGAGCACTGAAGCTTTCTTT	CASIEDGRRSTEAFF
.	.	TRBJ1-2	TRBV5-1	TGCGCCAGCAGCTTGACAGGGACGGAGGGCTACACCTTC	CASSLTGTEGYTF
many	.	TRBJ2-7	TRBV5-1	TGCGCCAGCAGCTTGGAGGCAGGTTCCTACTACGAGCAGTACTTC	CASSLEAGSYYEQYF
many	.	TRBJ2-7	TRBV4-1	TGCGCCAGCAGCCTAGAGTCCGCCTACGAGCAGTACTTC	CASSLESAYEQYF
.	TRBD1	TRBJ2-3	TRBV20-1	TGCAGTGCGGGGACAGGGACCACAGATACGCAGTATTTT	CSAGTGTTDTQYF